The clone carrying this T cell receptor (beta chain) was counted between two and nine times. Time point here: persistent/refractory GD, antithyroid drugs over 5 years with positive TRAb. The TCR library was made from RNA that had been extracted from PBMCs in TRIzol. This sample is drawn from a study of regulatory T cells in long-lasting Graves disease. iRepertoire HTBI primers and Arm-PCR of CDR3 regions built TCR beta libraries. TCRdb re-called the multiplex PCR reads with MiXCR, one entry per CDR3 protein. The data hold a few hundred thousand distinct CDR3 sequences, with roughly 24% observed a single time. The CDR3 loop spans 15 amino acids. Trimming left V 0 bases short and J 5 bases short, with 13 bases between. CDR1 LGHDT and CDR2 YNNKEL come from the germline V gene (reference sequence).

Sequenced here: peripheral blood mononuclear cells (PBMCs), sampled when the disease was refractory, from a patient treated with antithyroid drugs. This receptor was obtained from a middle-aged woman with Graves disease. The chain employs TRBV3-1 and TRBJ2-5, with D possibly called TRBD1 or TRBD2 (5 bases each). The CDR3 DNA reads as TGTGCCAGCAGCCAAGAACACAATAGGGACGAGACCCAGTACTTC. Protein product: CASSQEHNRDETQYF.